This TCR beta chain originates from a study of identical twins. Points from the study as a whole: For cord blood, abundant beta clonotypes had fewer insertions, unlike memory repertoires, which showed none.

This clonotype was seen more than once but under ten times. Its specificity is not known. Through template switching, a universal primer site was introduced, and the cDNA contained unique molecular identifiers. TCRdb re-called the 5' RACE reads through MiXCR, storing one row per CDR3 protein. This sample has 550,000 to 700,000 distinct CDR3 sequences, with about 20% found just once. The V end was cut by 2 bases, the J end by 9 bases, with 20 bases between. Germline-derived CDR1 and CDR2 are MGHRA and YSYEKL. The CDR3 loop spans 16 amino acids. The same specimen was also included in a second study, on T cells expressing NK-cell markers. As reported in that work: Of the CD8+ T cell pool in roughly six donors, about 1.0-8% was accounted for by dominant NKG2C+ clonotypes.

The TCR was taken from a woman in her late teens or twenties in good health. The specimen was PBMCs. The gene calls are TRBV4-1 and TRBJ2-1; the D is unclear. The CDR3 is CASSQPGFPPRVEQFF. For the CDR3, the DNA is TGCGCCAGCAGCCAACCGGGTTTCCCTCCCCGGGTTGAGCAGTTCTTC.